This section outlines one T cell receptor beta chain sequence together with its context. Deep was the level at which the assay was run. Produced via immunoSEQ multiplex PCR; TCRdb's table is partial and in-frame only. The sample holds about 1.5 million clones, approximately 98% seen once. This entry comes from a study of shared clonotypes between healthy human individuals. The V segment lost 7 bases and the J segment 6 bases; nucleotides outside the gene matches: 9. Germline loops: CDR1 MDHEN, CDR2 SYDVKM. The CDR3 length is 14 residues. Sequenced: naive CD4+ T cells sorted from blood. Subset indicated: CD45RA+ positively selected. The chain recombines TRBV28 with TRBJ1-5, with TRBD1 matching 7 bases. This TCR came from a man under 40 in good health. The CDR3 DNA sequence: TGTGCCAGCAATCCACAGGGGATGTTTCAGCCCCAGCATTTT. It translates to CASNPQGMFQPQHF.